These 17 T cell receptor beta chains originate from one sample sequenced in a study of chemoradiotherapy in HPV16-positive cancers. The protocol was immunoSEQ multiplex PCR, while the TCRdb copy is restricted to in-frame clones and leaves out a portion. The sample carries under 30,000 clones, roughly 94% recorded once. Sampling was conducted from a patient who underwent chemoradiotherapy. The receptors derive from a human donor with HPV-associated anogenital cancer.

This chain links TRBV25-1 with TRBJ1-2; D is undetermined. This CDR3 region has 10 residues. Germline values: CDR1 MGHDK, CDR2 SYGVNS. V was shortened by 8 bases and J by 6 bases, with 7 bases between the two germline ends. The CDR3: CASQYDGYTF. CDR3 bases: TGTGCCAGCCAGTACGATGGCTACACCTTC.

The gene calls are TRBV6-1 and TRBJ2-4; no clear D gene. The length of the CDR3 is 14 residues. Trimming removed 4 bases at V and 7 bases at J, with 14 bases between. Germline V lookup: CDR1 MNHNS, CDR2 SASEGT. The CDR3 is CASSAKAPRNIQYF. CDR3 coding DNA: TGTGCCAGCAGTGCCAAGGCTCCGAGGAACATTCAGTACTTC.

The gene calls are TRBV11-3 and TRBJ2-7; either TRBD1 or TRBD2 may supply D (6 bases each). The CDR3 contains 15 residues. V was trimmed by 2 bases and J by 4 bases, leaving 15 bases between them. Germline loops: CDR1 SGHNT, CDR2 YENEEA. The CDR3 coding sequence is TGTGCCAGCAGCTTATTGGGGGGCTCTGAGTACGAGCAGTACTTC. Its translation: CASSLLGGSEYEQYF.

The CDR3 sequence: CASSIRAGDQPQHF. DNA of the CDR3: TGTGCCAGTAGTATTCGGGCAGGGGATCAGCCCCAGCATTTT. V and J are TRBV19 and TRBJ1-5; possible D gene TRBD1, 6 bases. V lost 3 bases and J 5 bases, leaving 11 bases between the germline ends. This CDR3 has 14 residues. The germline CDR1 and CDR2 sequences are LNHDA and SQIVND (reference sequence).

The chain carries TRBV7-2 and TRBJ2-3; weak D call: TRBD2 (5 bases). The V gene's germline CDR1 is SGHTA and CDR2 FQGNSA. The CDR3 extends over 15 amino acids. V was pared by 2 bases and J by 4 bases, with 13 bases between. The CDR3 spells CASSLYSGGPDTQYF. In nucleotides, the CDR3 is TGTGCCAGCAGCTTATACTCTGGAGGACCAGATACGCAGTATTTT. Full variable domain (remainder filled in from reference TRBV7-2 and TRBJ2-3): GAGVSQSPSNKVTEKGKDVELRCDPISGHTALYWYRQSLGQGLEFLIYFQGNSAPDKSGLPSDRFSAERTGGSVSTLTIQRTQQEDSAVYLCASSLYSGGPDTQYFGPGTRLTVL.

This rearrangement joins TRBV19 to TRBJ2-1, with 8 bases aligning to TRBD1. There are 16 residues in the CDR3. The trim removed 1 base at V and 7 bases at J, leaving 9 bases unmatched. CDR1 is LNHDA and CDR2 is SQIVND in the germline V gene (reference sequence). The CDR3 is CASSIVGQGARNEQFF. The CDR3 bases are TGTGCCAGTAGTATAGTAGGGCAGGGGGCGAGGAATGAGCAGTTCTTC. The entire variable domain, with the rest obtained from reference TRBV19 and TRBJ2-1, is as follows: DGGITQSPKYLFRKEGQNVTLSCEQNLNHDAMYWYRQDPGQGLRLIYYSQIVNDFQKGDIAEGYSVSREKKESFPLTVTSAQKNPTAFYLCASSIVGQGARNEQFFGPGTRLTVL.

The chain carries TRBV19 and TRBJ1-5, with unresolved D. The CDR3 loop spans 14 amino acids. Germline V lookup: CDR1 LNHDA, CDR2 SQIVND (reference sequence). V was shortened by 5 bases and J by 0 bases, with 8 bases between the two germline ends. CDR3 region: CASSLAVSNQPQHF. The CDR3 DNA reads TGTGCCAGTAGTCTTGCAGTTAGCAATCAGCCCCAGCATTTT.

V is TRBV5-1 and J is TRBJ2-6; weak D call: TRBD1 (6 bases). The germline V gene has CDR1 SGHRS and CDR2 YFSETQ. Deletions cut 4 bases from V and 0 bases from J, with 11 bases between. This CDR3 region has 16 residues. CDR3 protein: CASSQGHSSGANVLTF. In DNA, the CDR3 is TGCGCCAGCAGCCAGGGACATTCCTCTGGGGCCAACGTCCTGACTTTC. Full variable domain (rest looked up from reference TRBV5-1 and TRBJ2-6): KAGVTQTPRYLIKTRGQQVTLSCSPISGHRSVSWYQQTPGQGLQFLFEYFSETQRNKGNFPGRFSGRQFSNSRSEMNVSTLELGDSALYLCASSQGHSSGANVLTFGAGSRLTVL.

J is TRBJ1-2 and V is TRBV4-1; 7 positions match TRBD1. V trimming: 4 bases; J trimming: 0 bases; junction bases outside the gene matches: 5. Germline V gene data show CDR1 as MGHRA and CDR2 as YSYEKL. This CDR3 region has 15 residues. The CDR3 region is CASSRGTATNYGYTF. CDR3 in DNA: TGCGCCAGCAGCCGCGGGACAGCTACTAACTATGGCTACACCTTC.

The chain uses TRBV9 and TRBJ2-3; the D gene is possibly TRBD1 (6 bases). Germline loops: CDR1 SGDLS, CDR2 YYNGEE. This CDR3 has 15 residues. V was pared by 0 bases and J by 4 bases, with 12 bases between. The CDR3 DNA follows: TGTGCCAGCAGCGTAGACAGGGCGTTGGCAGATACGCAGTATTTT. This encodes CASSVDRALADTQYF.

The chain employs TRBV14 and TRBJ2-7; D is unclear. The CDR3 runs to 11 residues. Germline CDR1 is SGHDN and CDR2 is FVKESK. The germline V and J ends were trimmed by 4 bases and 4 bases, with 5 bases remaining between them. Here the CDR3 reads CASSREYEQYF. DNA of the CDR3: TGTGCCAGCAGCCGAGAGTACGAGCAGTACTTC.

J is TRBJ2-3 and V is TRBV29-1; D gene unclear. CDR1 and CDR2 (germline): SQVTM, ANQGSEA. This CDR3 contains 14 residues. Trimming stripped 4 bases from V and 2 bases from J, with 13 bases between. The chain's CDR3 is CSVAASHSTDTQYF. The CDR3, as DNA: TGCAGCGTTGCGGCATCCCACTCCACAGATACGCAGTATTTT.

The chain combines TRBV27 with TRBJ1-1; 7 nucleotides align to TRBD1. The CDR3 totals 14 residues. Germline lookup yields CDR1 MNHEY and CDR2 SMNVEV (reference sequence). V lost 3 bases to trimming and J lost 2 bases; unmatched junction nucleotides: 3. CDR3 DNA: TGTGCCAGCAGTTTCCAGGGGGACAACACTGAAGCTTTCTTT. Protein product: CASSFQGDNTEAFF.

V usage is TRBV5-6 and J usage is TRBJ1-1, with D possibly matching TRBD1 (5 bases). V was pared by 2 bases and J by 11 bases, with 22 bases between. There are 15 residues in the CDR3. In germline, CDR1 is SGHDT, CDR2 YYEEEE. The CDR3 DNA reads as TGTGCCAGCAGCTTCTTTGGGACCCGGCGGGAGGGGGCTTTCTTT. This sequence encodes CASSFFGTRREGAFF.

The gene calls are TRBV21-1 and TRBJ1-1. TRBV21-1 is an annotated pseudogene. This CDR3 contains 14 residues. The CDR3 sequence is CASSKVRRNTEAFF. CDR3 DNA: TGTGCCAGCAGCAAAGTTCGGAGGAACACTGAAGCTTTCTTT.

The V gene is TRBV28, the J gene TRBJ2-3; TRBD2 agrees at 8 bases. Germline CDR1 is MDHEN and CDR2 is SYDVKM. Trimming cost V 5 bases and J 2 bases; bases outside gene matches: 6. CDR3 length: 15 residues. The DNA for the CDR3 is TGTGCCAGCAGTCCCGGGGGGGCCGACACAGATACGCAGTATTTT. Translation gives CASSPGGADTDTQYF.

This rearrangement joins TRBV28 to TRBJ2-7; D unclear. CDR3 size: 14 residues. V was trimmed by 3 bases and J by 5 bases, leaving 14 bases between them. CDR1 MDHEN and CDR2 SYDVKM come from the germline V gene. CDR3 protein: CASSFEVLTDEQYF. CDR3 DNA: TGTGCCAGCAGTTTTGAAGTGTTAACCGACGAGCAGTACTTC. Full variable domain (rest looked up from reference TRBV28 and TRBJ2-7): DVKVTQSSRYLVKRTGEKVFLECVQDMDHENMFWYRQDPGLGLRLIYFSYDVKMKEKGDIPEGYSVSREKKERFSLILESASTNQTSMYLCASSFEVLTDEQYFGPGTRLTVT.